This T cell receptor (beta chain) was identified in a study of blood T cell repertoires in COVID-19. For the study at large: Whether acute or convalescent, the COVID-19 samples came from the United States, Italy and Spain. PBMCs, B-cell-depleted T cells, or T cells were the source of the cDNA or gDNA that made up the material.

The V gene lost 5 bases and the J gene lost 5 bases, with 16 bases spanning the gap. This CDR3 comprises 15 residues. Germline CDR1 SGHVS, CDR2 FNYEAQ. In the authors' workflow: Estimation of nucleated cell counts was performed using reference gene primer amplification. The data were produced by immunoSEQ multiplex PCR, yet TCRdb's version contains in-frame clones alone and is incomplete. D and trimming come from the DNA, and the V and J calls and clone size come from that table. The sample consists of roughly 39,000 clones, approximately 79% of them appearing once. This TCR came from a man between 65 and 79 years old with acute or convalescent COVID-19. This sequence joins TRBV7-6 and TRBJ2-1; possible D gene TRBD2, 6 bases. The sample consisted of peripheral blood. CDR3 in amino acids: CASSPLADPNNEQFF. Written as DNA, the CDR3 is TGTGCCAGCAGCCCTTTAGCGGACCCCAACAATGAGCAGTTCTTC.